The rows below give T cell receptor beta chains drawn from one sample of a study of shared clonotypes between healthy human individuals. The assay was immunoSEQ multiplex PCR, and TCRdb's table has in-frame clones only and misses some. This sample has about 180,000 clones; over 80% occur once, and the top ten carry 0.067%. The sample taken for sequencing was naive CD4+ T cells sorted from blood. All receptors derive from a woman in her 30s in good health. CDR3s include the opening cysteine and the closing phenylalanine or tryptophan. The D gene is left open where the match is weak. Expanded clones get a size class; other rows say once, few or many, or leave the size out.

TRBD1,TRBJ2-7,NA,TRBV30,CACPGTGADEQYF,TGTGCCTGTCCCGGGACAGGGGCAGACGAGCAGTACTTC
TRBD2,TRBJ2-3,NA,TRBV6-5,CASSFTSGQLHTQYF,TGTGCCAGCAGTTTTACTAGCGGCCAGCTACATACGCAGTATTTT
NA,TRBJ2-1,once,TRBV6-5,CASSYSLAEAYNEQFF,TGTGCCAGCAGTTACTCCTTAGCAGAAGCCTACAATGAGCAGTTCTTC
TRBD1,TRBJ2-6,NA,TRBV13,CATSDRGSSGANVLTF,TGTGCCACGTCGGACAGGGGTAGCTCTGGGGCCAACGTCCTGACTTTC
TRBD1,TRBJ2-6,NA,TRBV19,CASSNYGQALSGANVLTF,TGTGCCAGTAGTAATTACGGACAGGCACTTTCTGGGGCCAACGTCCTGACTTTC
NA,TRBJ2-3,NA,TRBV9,CASSFRESDTQYF,TGTGCCAGCAGCTTCCGGGAGTCAGATACGCAGTATTTT
NA,TRBJ2-6,once,TRBV10-3,CAIGVLTGANVLTF,TGTGCCATCGGGGTTCTGACTGGGGCCAACGTCCTGACTTTC
NA,TRBJ2-7,NA,TRBV11-2,CASSLARIEQYF,TGTGCCAGCAGCTTAGCCAGGATAGAGCAGTACTTC
TRBD1,TRBJ2-7,NA,TRBV7-2,CASSFSGQGGNYEQYF,TGTGCCAGCAGCTTCTCGGGACAGGGGGGAAACTACGAGCAGTACTTC
NA,TRBJ1-3,once,TRBV18,CASSPPWAESSGNTIYF,TGTGCCAGCTCACCACCGTGGGCGGAGAGCTCTGGAAACACCATATATTTT
NA,TRBJ1-2,NA,TRBV19,CASSIAPSTGYTF,TGTGCCAGTAGTATTGCGCCCTCGACTGGCTACACCTTC
NA,TRBJ2-7,NA,TRBV5-4,CASSLEGQSSYEQYF,TGTGCCAGCAGCTTGGAGGGACAAAGCTCCTACGAGCAGTACTTC
NA,TRBJ1-1,NA,TRBV7-9,CASSFGSLNTEAFF,TGTGCCAGCAGCTTCGGATCCTTGAACACTGAAGCTTTCTTT
NA,TRBJ1-5,NA,TRBV6-5,CASSYEGVGVNQPQHF,TGTGCCAGCAGTTACGAGGGAGTTGGGGTCAATCAGCCCCAGCATTTT
NA,TRBJ1-5,NA,TRBV28,CASSLGTRGGPQHF,TGTGCCAGCAGTTTAGGGACCCGGGGGGGGCCCCAGCATTTT
NA,TRBJ2-7,NA,TRBV28,CASSLSGPYYEQYF,TGTGCCAGCAGTTTGTCCGGCCCATACTACGAGCAGTACTTC
NA,TRBJ2-7,NA,TRBV6-5,CASSYGRDVTYEQYF,TGTGCCAGCAGTTATGGACGGGATGTTACCTACGAGCAGTACTTC
TRBD1,TRBJ1-5,NA,TRBV19,CASRDRAPNQPQHF,TGTGCCAGTAGGGACAGGGCCCCCAATCAGCCCCAGCATTTT
NA,TRBJ2-3,once,TRBV5-1,CASSLAWDSGTQYF,TGCGCCAGCAGCTTGGCCTGGGACTCTGGGACGCAGTATTTT
NA,TRBJ1-3,NA,TRBV9,CASSVSPGQITGNTIYF,TGTGCCAGCAGCGTATCTCCAGGACAGATTACTGGAAACACCATATATTTT
NA,TRBJ1-4,once,TRBV21-1,CASSNPTGETNEKLFF,TGTGCCAGCAGCAACCCGACCGGGGAAACTAATGAAAAACTGTTTTTT
TRBD1,TRBJ2-2,once,TRBV2,CASSESRDRDRSWGTGELFF,TGTGCCAGCAGTGAATCCCGGGACAGGGATAGGTCATGGGGCACCGGGGAGCTGTTTTTT
NA,TRBJ2-2,NA,TRBV29-1,CSVVVPGGHLTGELFF,TGCAGCGTTGTTGTTCCGGGGGGACACCTCACCGGGGAGCTGTTTTTT
TRBD1,TRBJ1-5,NA,TRBV6-9,CASSYRGHQPQHF,TGTGCCAGCAGTTACAGGGGGCACCAGCCCCAGCATTTT
NA,TRBJ2-7,NA,TRBV11-2,CASSSGLEASQDKF,TGTGCCAGCAGCTCGGGACTCGAGGCGTCCCAGGATAAGTTC
TRBD2,TRBJ2-7,NA,TRBV15,CATRERGLAGYEQYF,TGTGCCACCAGAGAGAGGGGACTAGCGGGTTACGAGCAGTACTTC
NA,TRBJ2-6,NA,TRBV6-5,CASSLDSGANVLTF,TGTGCCAGCAGTCTAGACTCTGGGGCCAACGTCCTGACTTTC
NA,TRBJ2-5,NA,TRBV6-6,CASSSSTGGETQYF,TGTGCCAGCAGCTCATCGACTGGGGGGGAGACCCAGTACTTC
TRBD2,TRBJ2-7,NA,TRBV4-1,CASSHAGRGSRDITIYEQYF,TGCGCCAGCAGCCACGCCGGGAGGGGGAGCAGAGATATAACGATCTACGAGCAGTACTTC
NA,TRBJ2-5,NA,TRBV25-1,CASRQPGDPDRTQYF,TGTGCCAGCAGGCAGCCAGGGGACCCGGATAGGACCCAGTACTTC
NA,TRBJ2-7,NA,TRBV5-1,CASSSYKSGYEQYF,TGCGCCAGCAGCTCCTACAAGTCGGGCTACGAGCAGTACTTC
NA,TRBJ2-5,once,TRBV27,CASSLIGVPEETQYF,TGTGCCAGCAGTTTAATAGGGGTGCCGGAGGAGACCCAGTACTTC
TRBD1,TRBJ2-7,NA,TRBV27,CASSLSGQGTYEQYF,TGTGCCAGCAGTTTATCGGGACAGGGGACCTACGAGCAGTACTTC
NA,TRBJ1-2,once,TRBV28,CASSSRTDGYTF,TGTGCCAGCAGTTCAAGGACGGATGGCTACACCTTC
TRBD2,TRBJ2-3,NA,TRBV5-4,CASSFSTGLAGEQYF,TGTGCCAGCAGCTTTTCCACAGGACTAGCGGGAGAGCAGTATTTT
NA,TRBJ2-7,NA,TRBV10-1,CASSGGGPGGVEQYF,TGCGCCAGCAGTGGTGGGGGGCCAGGAGGAGTCGAGCAGTACTTC
NA,TRBJ2-7,once,TRBV7-9,CASSSTGIYEQYF,TGTGCCAGCAGCTCTACAGGGATCTACGAGCAGTACTTC
TRBD1,TRBJ2-7,NA,TRBV9,CASSVGWTGSYEQYF,TGTGCCAGCAGCGTAGGATGGACAGGCTCCTACGAGCAGTACTTC
TRBD2,TRBJ2-7,NA,TRBV11-2,CASRGLAKSSYEQYF,TGTGCCAGCAGAGGACTAGCGAAAAGCTCCTACGAGCAGTACTTC
TRBD1,TRBJ2-5,once,TRBV4-2,CASSQGFGTGTATQYF,TGTGCCAGCAGCCAAGGATTTGGGACAGGGACCGCGACCCAGTACTTC
NA,TRBJ1-2,NA,TRBV7-2,CASSLGGAYGYTF,TGTGCCAGCAGCTTAGGCGGAGCCTATGGCTACACCTTC
NA,TRBJ2-5,NA,TRBV30,CAWEEESGEQYF,TGTGCCTGGGAGGAGGAATCGGGGGAGCAGTACTTC
TRBD1,TRBJ2-7,NA,TRBV28,CASSLPGTGRSYEQYF,TGTGCCAGCAGTCTTCCTGGGACAGGGAGATCCTACGAGCAGTACTTC
NA,TRBJ1-1,NA,TRBV28,CASSPGGNTEAFF,TGTGCCAGCTCCCCGGGGGGGAACACTGAAGCTTTCTTT
TRBD1,TRBJ2-7,once,TRBV6-1,CASRSDRVYYEQYF,TGTGCCAGCAGATCCGACAGGGTTTACTACGAGCAGTACTTC
TRBD1,TRBJ2-2,NA,TRBV7-2,CASSLARPGTGRSGELFF,TGTGCCAGCAGCTTAGCACGTCCCGGGACAGGGAGATCCGGGGAGCTGTTTTTT
TRBD1,TRBJ1-3,NA,TRBV7-9,CASSKVQGVGNTIYF,TGTGCCAGCAGCAAAGTCCAGGGGGTCGGAAACACCATATATTTT
NA,TRBJ1-5,NA,TRBV7-2,CASSLEVAHNQPQHF,TGTGCCAGCAGCTTAGAGGTAGCTCACAATCAGCCCCAGCATTTT
NA,TRBJ2-7,NA,TRBV18,CASAPMETGLHEQYF,TGTGCCAGCGCACCAATGGAAACAGGGCTCCACGAGCAGTACTTC
TRBD1,TRBJ2-7,NA,TRBV10-3,CAISQRQGGYEQYF,TGTGCCATCAGTCAGAGACAGGGTGGCTACGAGCAGTACTTC
TRBD1,TRBJ1-6,NA,TRBV10-3,CAIRGQVESPLHF,TGTGCCATCAGGGGACAGGTGGAATCACCCCTCCACTTT
NA,TRBJ1-1,NA,TRBV15,CATSRDRTEAFF,TGTGCCACCAGCAGAGATCGGACTGAAGCTTTCTTT
NA,TRBJ2-5,NA,TRBV19,CASNPRIAEETQYF,TGTGCCAGCAACCCGAGAATAGCGGAAGAGACCCAGTACTTC
TRBD2,TRBJ2-3,NA,TRBV10-3,CAISATTSGNTDTQYF,TGTGCCATCAGTGCAACGACTAGCGGTAACACAGATACGCAGTATTTT
NA,TRBJ1-4,NA,TRBV2,CASSIPTATNEKLFF,TGTGCCAGCAGTATCCCGACGGCAACTAATGAAAAACTGTTTTTT
NA,TRBJ2-7,NA,TRBV6-1,CASSFGIPAYEQYF,TGTGCCAGCAGCTTTGGAATTCCGGCCTACGAGCAGTACTTC
NA,TRBJ2-7,NA,TRBV18,CASSPPGGALFSEQYF,TGTGCCAGCTCACCACCGGGCGGGGCCCTCTTTTCCGAGCAGTACTTC
TRBD1,TRBJ2-7,NA,TRBV28,CASSLSNRGYEQYF,TGTGCCAGCAGTTTAAGTAACAGGGGCTACGAGCAGTACTTC
NA,TRBJ1-1,NA,TRBV10-3,CAIRPATGLNNTEAFF,TGTGCCATCAGGCCAGCTACGGGACTTAATAACACTGAAGCTTTCTTT
TRBD1,TRBJ1-4,NA,TRBV5-6,CASSLNRGPYLFF,TGTGCCAGCAGCTTAAACAGGGGCCCCTACCTGTTTTTT